This paragraph reports one TCR beta chain. The data are from a study of shared clonotypes between healthy human individuals. Some clones are missing from TCRdb's copy, which holds only in-frame ones; the method was immunoSEQ multiplex PCR. Altogether 2,500,000 or so clones are present, 93% being singletons, with the ten largest covering about 0.39%. CDR1 is MNHNS, CDR2 SASEGT, per germline. The CDR3 has 13 amino acids. The trim removed 7 bases at V and 4 bases at J, leaving 6 bases unmatched. The chain has TRBV6-1 and TRBJ2-5; 7 bases map to TRBD1. The source of this sequence is a man between 18 and 35 years old in good health. Some clones in this sample may be carry-over from other donors' samples. Sequencing was done on a sample of naive CD4+ T cells from PBMCs. Indicated subset: CD45RA+ positively selected. The CDR3 sequence is CASTRDRSETQYF. As DNA, the CDR3 is TGTGCCAGCACCCGGGACAGATCAGAGACCCAGTACTTC.